What follows are 5 T cell receptor beta chains derived from one specimen sequenced in a study of post-analysis software for immune sequencing data. Findings and limits, study-wide: The five TRBV segments detected at higher frequency in patients than in controls included TRBV5-6, TRBV5-1 and TRBV20-1.

Tagging with unique molecular identifiers was a feature of the TCR beta cDNA libraries. A single record per CDR3 protein comes from TCRdb applying MiXCR to the PCR reads. Of hundreds of thousands of distinct CDR3 sequences detected, more than 30% appear once; the ten largest clones hold around 8%. These TCRs' antigens remain unknown. Sequenced input: blood. The receptors here all came from a girl aged 2 to 10 with multiple sclerosis.

The chain employs TRBV6-6 and TRBJ1-5; D is possibly TRBD1 (6 bases). The CDR3 has 15 residues. Trimming left V 0 bases short and J 7 bases short, with 13 bases between. The germline V gene has CDR1 MNHNY and CDR2 SVGAGI (reference sequence). Here the CDR3 reads CASSYSGGRLQPQHF. The DNA for the CDR3 is TGTGCCAGCAGTTACTCAGGGGGGCGCCTACAGCCCCAGCATTTT.

For this clonotype: At one boundary the junction diverges from the germline segment, which might be a read error. This chain uses TRBV7-3 with TRBJ2-7, with 10 bases matching TRBD1. Germline loops: CDR1 SGHTA, CDR2 FQGTGA. The CDR3 loop spans 14 amino acids. Written as DNA, the CDR3 is TGTGCCAGCAGCTGGACAGGGGGTGGCTACGGGCAGTACTTC. Amino acid sequence: CASSWTGGGYGQYF. Looking up the rest from reference TRBV7-3 and TRBJ2-7 gives the full variable domain: GAGVSQTPSNKVTEKGKYVELRCDPISGHTALYWYRQSLGQGPEFLIYFQGTGAADDSGLPNDRFFAVRPEGSVSTLKIQRTERGDSAVYLCASSWTGGGYGQYFGPGTRLTVT.

This chain joins TRBV27 and TRBJ2-1; tentative D call: TRBD2 (6 bases). CDR3 size: 12 residues. CDR1 is MNHEY, CDR2 SMNVEV, per germline (reference sequence). The CDR3 coding sequence is TGTGAAAAACTAGCTGGGTACAATGAGCAGTTCTTC. It codes for CEKLAGYNEQFF.

Regarding this clonotype: Compared with germline, one end of the junction differs, possibly owing to a read error. The rearrangement links TRBV9 to TRBJ1-3; maybe TRBD1 (6 bases). The CDR3 consists of 15 residues. Germline lookup yields CDR1 SGDLS and CDR2 YYNGEE. The chain's CDR3 is CACSASSRGRNTIYF. The CDR3 DNA is TGTGCCTGCAGCGCAAGCAGCAGGGGACGAAACACCATATATTTT.

The V and J genes are TRBV6-5 and TRBJ1-4; D gene uncertain. Germline V lookup: CDR1 MNHEY, CDR2 SVGAGI. CDR3 length equals 15 residues. The ends were cut back, 2 bases at V and 4 bases at J, with 11 bases in the middle. DNA of the CDR3: TGTGCCAGCAGTTACCGGGCCGGGGATAATGAAAAACTGTTTTTT. Its translation is CASSYRAGDNEKLFF.